This record looks at one TCR beta chain sequence and its context. TCRdb's table, derived via immunoSEQ multiplex PCR, lists solely in-frame clones and lacks some. The sample consists of approximately 230,000 clones, 82% of them appearing once. The sample belongs to a study of blood T cell repertoires in COVID-19. Germline values: CDR1 SGHRS, CDR2 YFSETQ. This CDR3 comprises 14 residues. V was clipped by 5 bases and J by 7 bases; unmatched bases: 6. This receptor was identified in a woman older than 75 with active or convalescent COVID-19. What was sequenced was peripheral blood. V gene TRBV5-1 combines with J gene TRBJ2-4; TRBD1 agrees at 10 bases. CDR3 nucleotide sequence: TGCGCCAGCAGGGTGACGACAGGGGGCAACATTCAGTACTTC. It is translated as CASRVTTGGNIQYF.